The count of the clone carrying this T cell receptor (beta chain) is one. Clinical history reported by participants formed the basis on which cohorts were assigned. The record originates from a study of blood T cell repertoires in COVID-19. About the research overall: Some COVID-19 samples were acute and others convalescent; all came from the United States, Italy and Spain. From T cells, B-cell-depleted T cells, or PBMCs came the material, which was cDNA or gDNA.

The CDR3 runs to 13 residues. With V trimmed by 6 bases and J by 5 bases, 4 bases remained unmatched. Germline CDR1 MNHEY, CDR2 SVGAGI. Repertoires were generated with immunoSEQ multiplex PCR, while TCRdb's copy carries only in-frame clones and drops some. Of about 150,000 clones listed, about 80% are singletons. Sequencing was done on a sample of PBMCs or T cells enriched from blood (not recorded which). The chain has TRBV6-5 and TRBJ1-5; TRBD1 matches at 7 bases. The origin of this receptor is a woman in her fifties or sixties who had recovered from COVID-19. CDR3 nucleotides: TGTGCCAGCAGGGTTACAGGGGATCAGCCCCAGCATTTT. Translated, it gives CASRVTGDQPQHF.